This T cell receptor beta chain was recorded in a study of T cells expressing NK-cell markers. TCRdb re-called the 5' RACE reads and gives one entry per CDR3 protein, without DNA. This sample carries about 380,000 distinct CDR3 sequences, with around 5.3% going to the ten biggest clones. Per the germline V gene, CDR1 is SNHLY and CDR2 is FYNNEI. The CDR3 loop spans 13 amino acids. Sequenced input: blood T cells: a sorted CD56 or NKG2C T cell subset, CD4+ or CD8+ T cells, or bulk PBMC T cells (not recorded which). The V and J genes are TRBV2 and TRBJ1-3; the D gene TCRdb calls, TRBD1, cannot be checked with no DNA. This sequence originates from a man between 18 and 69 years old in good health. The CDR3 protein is CASGTGEGNTIYF.